The T cell receptor (beta chain) described here comes from a study of T cells in women clearing cervical HPV infection. Study in general: With HLA typing for only a few women, HLA confounding remains possible. Overall study findings and caveats: CIN3+ cases had significantly higher TCR richness than controls; evenness did not differ.

TCR beta CDR3 amplified by multiplex PCR from approximately 1,100 ng genomic DNA. This table comes from immunoSEQ multiplex PCR, and its TCRdb copy is limited to in-frame clones, with some not included. The sample includes about 26,000 clones. For this clone: Its antigen is still unknown.

Sample: blood buffy coat. The TCR comes from a woman aged 18 to 75 with a cervical HPV16 infection that either progressed to CIN3+ or cleared (not recorded which).

CDR3 DNA (partial): TGTGCCAGCAGCGTAGCCGGGGGGGGAGGTCAAGAGACC. Translating it yields CASSVAGGGGQET. From start to end, the CDR3 is CASSVAGGGGQETQYF. V gene TRBV9 combines with J gene TRBJ2-5, with 8 bases identical to TRBD2. The CDR3 end is not reached by the read, which stops 3 residues before it; the germline J gene fills it in. There are 16 residues in the CDR3. CDR1 is SGDLS and CDR2 is YYNGEE in the germline V gene. J lost 2 bases, V lost 0 bases, and 6 bases had no gene match. The variable domain in full, with the rest retrieved from reference TRBV9 and TRBJ2-5, is DSGVTQTPKHLITATGQRVTLRCSPRSGDLSVYWYQQSLDQGLQFLIQYYNGEERAKGNILERFSAQQFPDLHSELNLSSLELGDSALYFCASSVAGGGGQETQYFGPGTRLLVL.